These T cell receptor beta chains were read from a single sample in a study of lymphopenia after photon versus proton radiotherapy. Profiled with immunoSEQ multiplex PCR; TCRdb holds only in-frame clones, not every one. The table lists about 160,000 clones, approximately 90% of them singletons. Sequencing was performed on peripheral blood, taken from a patient treated with photon-based radiotherapy. The receptors here all came from a man aged 45 to 65 with gastric cancer. CDR3s include the opening cysteine and the closing phenylalanine or tryptophan. D genes are given only for firm matches. Clone size is not always given. Where it is, it says once, few, many or a class for expanded clones.

. | TRBJ1-2 | . | TRBV2 | TGTGCCAGCAGTCCGGGACCCCGAGGGGGCTACACCTTC | CASSPGPRGGYTF
. | TRBJ2-1 | . | TRBV4-2 | TGTGCCAGCAGCCAAGATGGACCCCGGGGGCCCAATGAGCAGTTCTTC | CASSQDGPRGPNEQFF
. | TRBJ2-1 | . | TRBV11-1 | TGTGCCAGCAGCTTAGCGGGAGGAACCTACAATGAGCAGTTCTTC | CASSLAGGTYNEQFF
once | TRBJ1-4 | . | TRBV5-1 | TGCGCCAGCAGCTCTGGACGGACAACTAATGAAAAACTGTTTTTT | CASSSGRTTNEKLFF
. | TRBJ2-3 | TRBD2 | TRBV19 | TGTGCCACCGGCGGGAGAACCGATACGCAGTATTTT | CATGGRTDTQYF
. | TRBJ2-5 | TRBD2 | TRBV5-1 | TGCGCCAGCAGCTTGCGGACTAGCGGCCAAGAGACCCAGTACTTC | CASSLRTSGQETQYF
. | TRBJ1-3 | . | TRBV19 | TGTGCCAGTAGTTCTATCGGGAGTCAGGCAATCTCTGGAAACACCATATATTTT | CASSSIGSQAISGNTIYF
. | TRBJ2-7 | . | TRBV11-2 | TGTGCCAGCAGCTTAGCTGGTGACGGTGGGGACGAGCAGTACTTC | CASSLAGDGGDEQYF
. | TRBJ2-1 | TRBD2 | TRBV4-1 | TGCGCCAGCAGCCAGGGACTAGCGCGAAGCTCCTACAATGAGCAGTTCTTC | CASSQGLARSSYNEQFF
. | TRBJ1-1 | . | TRBV5-5 | TGTGCCAGCAGCTTTCGCAACAGCAACACTGAAGCTTTCTTT | CASSFRNSNTEAFF
. | TRBJ1-2 | TRBD1 | TRBV28 | TGTGCCAGCAGCCGCCCCGGACAGGCAACATCCCCTAACTATGGCTACACCTTC | CASSRPGQATSPNYGYTF
. | TRBJ1-5 | . | TRBV5-1 | TGCGCCAGCAGCTTGGGATACAATCAGCCCCAGCATTTT | CASSLGYNQPQHF
. | TRBJ2-5 | . | TRBV4-1 | TGCGCCAGCAGCTTACTAGCCCTCTCCCAAGAGACCCAGTACTTC | CASSLLALSQETQYF
. | TRBJ2-3 | TRBD1 | TRBV6-4 | TGTGCCAGCAGCAGGACAGGGGGAACAGATACGCAGTATTTT | CASSRTGGTDTQYF
. | TRBJ1-2 | . | TRBV18 | TGTGCCAGCTCACGACGGACAGCTTCTAACTATGGCTACACCTTC | CASSRRTASNYGYTF
. | TRBJ1-3 | . | TRBV2 | TGTGCCAGCCAGAGTTCTGGAAACACCATATATTTT | CASQSSGNTIYF
few | TRBJ1-1 | TRBD1 | TRBV5-6 | TGTGCCAGCAGCTTGGACCCGGGACAGTCGGGCATCGCTTTCTTT | CASSLDPGQSGIAFF
few | TRBJ2-2 | . | TRBV11-3 | TGTGCCAGCAGCACCTTCACCGGGGAGCTGTTTTTT | CASSTFTGELFF
. | TRBJ1-5 | . | TRBV4-1 | TGCGCCAGCAGCCCGACCGCGGGAAGCAATCAGCCCCAGCATTTT | CASSPTAGSNQPQHF
. | TRBJ2-1 | TRBD2 | TRBV19 | TGTGCCAGTAGTATGTTCCCGGGACTAGCCGATGAGCAGTTCTTC | CASSMFPGLADEQFF
. | TRBJ2-1 | TRBD2 | TRBV30 | TGTGCCTGGAGTCAGAGGCGGGAGGGTGAGCAGTTCTTC | CAWSQRREGEQFF
. | TRBJ1-5 | TRBD1 | TRBV7-6 | TGTGCCAGCCACTTTCGGGGGATCCGGGACAGGGGGAGTCAGCCCCAGCATTTT | CASHFRGIRDRGSQPQHF
. | TRBJ1-1 | . | TRBV5-1 | TGCGCCAGCAGCTTGGTACCCGAAGGAAACACTGAAGCTTTCTTT | CASSLVPEGNTEAFF
. | TRBJ1-5 | TRBD1 | TRBV29-1 | TGCAGCGTTGGCACAGGGGGCCCTCAGCCCCAGCATTTT | CSVGTGGPQPQHF
. | TRBJ2-1 | TRBD2 | TRBV2 | TGTGCCAGCAGCCCGGGAACTACACTAGCGGGGCGAGCCTACAATGAGCAGTTCTTC | CASSPGTTLAGRAYNEQFF
. | TRBJ1-2 | . | TRBV28 | TGTGCCAGCAGTTTACGGACAAGGGGCGTTTATGGCTACACCTTC | CASSLRTRGVYGYTF
. | TRBJ2-7 | TRBD2 | TRBV10-2 | TGCGCCAGCAGTGATCGGGAGGGCGTGGGCGAGCAGTACTTC | CASSDREGVGEQYF
. | TRBJ2-7 | . | TRBV10-2 | TGCGCCAGCAGCCCAGCCGGACCATACGAGCAGTACTTC | CASSPAGPYEQYF
. | TRBJ1-2 | . | TRBV28 | TGTGCCAGCAGTTTATACGGCGTTCATAACTATGGCTACACCTTC | CASSLYGVHNYGYTF
. | TRBJ2-1 | TRBD2 | TRBV7-9 | TGTGCCAGCAGCTCACGCGGGACTAGCGGGACCTCCCCCTACAATGAGCAGTTCTTC | CASSSRGTSGTSPYNEQFF
. | TRBJ1-1 | . | TRBV28 | TGTGCCAGCAGTCCCCGTACTACGACTGAAGCTTTCTTT | CASSPRTTTEAFF
. | TRBJ1-2 | TRBD1 | TRBV15 | TGTGCCACCAGCAGAGATCTCGCAGGGACAGCTGGCTACACCTTC | CATSRDLAGTAGYTF